Listed here are 6 T cell receptor beta chains from one sample, sequenced in a study of blood T cell repertoires in COVID-19. TCRdb's copy holds only in-frame clones and misses some; the assay was immunoSEQ multiplex PCR. The sample records about 59,000 clones, 65% to 90% being singletons. The sequenced material came from peripheral blood. These receptors all come from a woman older than 75 with active or convalescent COVID-19.

As DNA, the CDR3 is TGTGCCAGTAGGCCCTCGGACAGGGCCGCAGATACGCAGTATTTT. Translated: CASRPSDRAADTQYF. The genes are TRBV19 and TRBJ2-3, with 8 positions matching TRBD1. CDR1 and CDR2 (germline): LNHDA, SQIVND (reference sequence). The V segment lost 6 bases and the J segment 4 bases; nucleotides outside the gene matches: 9. This CDR3 region has 15 residues. The full variable domain, its missing parts supplied by reference TRBV19 and TRBJ2-3, is DGGITQSPKYLFRKEGQNVTLSCEQNLNHDAMYWYRQDPGQGLRLIYYSQIVNDFQKGDIAEGYSVSREKKESFPLTVTSAQKNPTAFYLCASRPSDRAADTQYFGPGTRLTVL.

The V gene is TRBV19, the J gene TRBJ1-1, with D possibly matching TRBD1 (5 bases). Germline V gene sequence: CDR1 LNHDA, CDR2 SQIVND (reference sequence). V lost 4 bases to trimming and J lost 1 base, with 13 bases between them. The CDR3 totals 15 residues. The CDR3 DNA follows: TGTGCCAGTAGTAACCGACAGATACAGAACACTGAAGCTTTCTTT. It is translated as CASSNRQIQNTEAFF.

J is TRBJ1-1 and V is TRBV5-4; 9 bases line up with TRBD1. The V gene end was trimmed by 0 bases and the J gene end by 5 bases; junction bases not matched to a gene: 2. The CDR3 length is 14 residues. In germline, CDR1 is SGHNT, CDR2 YYREEE (reference sequence). The CDR3 coding sequence is TGTGCCAGCAGCTTGGACAGGGGGCAAACTGAAGCTTTCTTT. Amino acids: CASSLDRGQTEAFF.

CDR3 protein: CASSSPGQGAYSNQPQHF. CDR3 sequence (DNA): TGTGCCAGCAGTTCTCCGGGACAGGGGGCCTACAGCAATCAGCCCCAGCATTTT. The chain has TRBV6-2 or TRBV6-3 and TRBJ1-5; 12 bases match TRBD1. The germline V gene encodes CDR1 MNHEY and CDR2 SVGEGT. This CDR3 contains 18 residues. The ends lost 4 bases at V and 1 base at J; junction bases unmatched: 8.

This sequence joins TRBV7-8 and TRBJ1-6; 8 bases fit TRBD1. The V segment lost 0 bases and the J segment 9 bases; nucleotides outside the gene matches: 7. This CDR3 comprises 16 residues. Germline V lookup: CDR1 SGHVS, CDR2 FQNEAQ. In nucleotides, the CDR3 is TGTGCCAGCAGCTTAGCGCGAGGACAGGGAAGTTCACCCCTCCACTTT. This encodes CASSLARGQGSSPLHF.

In its sample, this clone was seen once. This chain links TRBV28 with TRBJ2-7, with D unclear. The CDR3 spans 12 residues. Germline-derived CDR1 and CDR2 are MDHEN and SYDVKM. V lost 5 bases, J lost 4 bases, and 9 bases lay in between. The CDR3 loop reads CASSPPGYEQYF. In nucleotides, the CDR3 is TGTGCCAGCAGTCCCCCGGGTTACGAGCAGTACTTC.